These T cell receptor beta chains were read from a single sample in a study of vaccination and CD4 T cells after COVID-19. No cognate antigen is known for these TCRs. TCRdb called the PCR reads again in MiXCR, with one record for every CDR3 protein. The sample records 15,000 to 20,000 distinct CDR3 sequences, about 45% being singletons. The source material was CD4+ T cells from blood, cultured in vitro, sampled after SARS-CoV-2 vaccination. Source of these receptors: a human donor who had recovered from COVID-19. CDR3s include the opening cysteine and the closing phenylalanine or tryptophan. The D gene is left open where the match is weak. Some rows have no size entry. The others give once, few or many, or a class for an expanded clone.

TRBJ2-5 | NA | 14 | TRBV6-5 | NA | TGTGCCAGCAGTTACAAGACAGCACAAGAGACCCAGTACTTC | CASSYKTAQETQYF
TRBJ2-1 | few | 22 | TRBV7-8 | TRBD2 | TGTGCCAGCAGCTTAGCGTTTGGGGGGGCGCGTGTTCCAGCGGGAGGTACCAATGAGCAGTTCTTC | CASSLAFGGARVPAGGTNEQFF
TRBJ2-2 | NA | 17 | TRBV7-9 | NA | TGTGCCAGCAGCCCGAGTGGAGGGGGCGTTGGGGCCGGGGAGCTGTTTTTT | CASSPSGGGVGAGELFF
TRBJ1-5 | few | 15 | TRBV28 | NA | TGTGCCAGCACCCAAGAATCAAGGGGGGAGCGGCCCCAGCATTTT | CASTQESRGERPQHF
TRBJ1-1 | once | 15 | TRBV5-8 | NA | TGTGCCAGCATTAAGACCGCGACTCTGAACACTGAAGCTTTCTTT | CASIKTATLNTEAFF
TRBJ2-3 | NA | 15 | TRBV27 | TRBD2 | TGTGCCAGCAGTTCGACTAGCGGGGGCACAGATACGCAGTATTTT | CASSSTSGGTDTQYF
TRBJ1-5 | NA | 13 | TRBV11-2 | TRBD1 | TGTGCCAGCAGTAAGACAGGGACGCAGCCCCAGCATTTT | CASSKTGTQPQHF
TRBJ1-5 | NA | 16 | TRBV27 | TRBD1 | TGTGCCAGCAGTCCTATTCAGCAGACAGGGGTTAAGCCCCAGCATTTT | CASSPIQQTGVKPQHF
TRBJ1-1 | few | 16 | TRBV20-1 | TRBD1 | TGCAGTGCTAGATCTTTACTGGGACAGGGGAGGGCTGAAGCTTTCTTT | CSARSLLGQGRAEAFF
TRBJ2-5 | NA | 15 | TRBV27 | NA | TGTGCCAGCAGCCCTCGGACGACAGCAGGGGAGACCCAGTACTTC | CASSPRTTAGETQYF
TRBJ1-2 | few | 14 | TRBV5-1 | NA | TGCGCCAGCGGAAAAGGGGACACGGGTATAAGCTACACCTTC | CASGKGDTGISYTF
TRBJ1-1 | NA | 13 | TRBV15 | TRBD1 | TGTGCCACCAGCAGCGACAGGGATCTCGGAGCTTTCTTT | CATSSDRDLGAFF
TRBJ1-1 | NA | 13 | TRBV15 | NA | TGTGCCACCAGCAGAGAGGTTGGGCGCGAATCTTTCTTT | CATSREVGRESFF
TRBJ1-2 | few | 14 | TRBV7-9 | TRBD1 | TGTGCCAGCAGCTTAGGGACAGGGGGCTATGGCTACACCTTC | CASSLGTGGYGYTF
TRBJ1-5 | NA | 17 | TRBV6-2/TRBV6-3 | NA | TGTGCCAGCTACGAAGGGACGAGTGGGCCAGGGAATCAGCCCCAGCATTTT | CASYEGTSGPGNQPQHF
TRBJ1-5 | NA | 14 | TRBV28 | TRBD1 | TGTGCCAGCAAGGGGGGGACAGGGCCCCAGCCCCAGCATTTT | CASKGGTGPQPQHF
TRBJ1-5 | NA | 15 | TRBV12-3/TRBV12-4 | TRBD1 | TGTGCCAGCAGTTCCCCGGACAGGGACGTCCAGCCCCAGCATTTT | CASSSPDRDVQPQHF
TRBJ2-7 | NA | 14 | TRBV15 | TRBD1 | TGTGCCACCAGCAGGGACAGGGGGCCCTACGAGCAGTACTTC | CATSRDRGPYEQYF
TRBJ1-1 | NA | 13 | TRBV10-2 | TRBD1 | TGCGCCAGCAGTGAACGACAGGGGGGTAGGGCTTTCTTT | CASSERQGGRAFF
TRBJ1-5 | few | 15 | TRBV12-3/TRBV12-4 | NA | TGTGCCAGCAGTTTGTACGGCGGTGGCAATCAGCCCCAGCATTTT | CASSLYGGGNQPQHF
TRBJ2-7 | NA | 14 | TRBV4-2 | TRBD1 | TGTGCCAGCAGCCTCGAGGACAGGGTAGGCGAGCAGTACTTC | CASSLEDRVGEQYF
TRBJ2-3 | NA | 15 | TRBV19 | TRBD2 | TGTGCCAGTAGCCTAGCGGGGCAGGGCACAGATACGCAGTATTTT | CASSLAGQGTDTQYF
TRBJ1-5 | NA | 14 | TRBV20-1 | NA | TGCAGTGCTAGAGATCGTGACAACCATCAGCCCCAGCATTTT | CSARDRDNHQPQHF
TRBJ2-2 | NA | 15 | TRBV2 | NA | TGTGCCAGCAATAAACCCGGCACGAACACCGGGGAGCTGTTTTTT | CASNKPGTNTGELFF
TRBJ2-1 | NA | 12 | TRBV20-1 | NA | TGCAGTGCTAGCCAACTTGTGGATGAGCAGTTCTTC | CSASQLVDEQFF
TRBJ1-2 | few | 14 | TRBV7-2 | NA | TGTGCCAGCAGCACATCCAGGCTTAACTATGGCTACACCTTC | CASSTSRLNYGYTF
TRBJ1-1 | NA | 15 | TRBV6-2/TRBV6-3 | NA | TGTGCCAGCAAACAAGAGGGTCGGGTGGACACTGAAGCTTTCTTT | CASKQEGRVDTEAFF
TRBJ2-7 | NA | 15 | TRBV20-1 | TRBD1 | TGCAGTGCTAGAGACCACCGACAGGGGGTTCACGAGCAGTACTTC | CSARDHRQGVHEQYF
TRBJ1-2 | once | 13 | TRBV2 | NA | TGTGCCAGCAACCCAGGACGGAGCTATGGCTACACCTTC | CASNPGRSYGYTF
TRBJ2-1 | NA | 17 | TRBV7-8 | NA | TGTGCCAGCAGCTCCCGACACCCGGCGACTCCTTACAATGAGCAGTTCTTC | CASSSRHPATPYNEQFF
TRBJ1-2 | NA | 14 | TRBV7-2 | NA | TGTGCCAGCAGCTTAGTCGTCAGTAACTATGGCTACACCTTC | CASSLVVSNYGYTF
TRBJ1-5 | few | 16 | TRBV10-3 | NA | TGTGCCATCAGTGAGTCGAGAGGGAATAGCAATCAGCCCCAGCATTTT | CAISESRGNSNQPQHF
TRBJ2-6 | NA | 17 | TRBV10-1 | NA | TGCGCCAGCAGCCCAGGACCCGTAAGCTCTGGGGCCAACGTCCTGACTTTC | CASSPGPVSSGANVLTF
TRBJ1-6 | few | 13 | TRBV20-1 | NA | TGCAGTGCTAGTAGGAGTTATAATTCACCCCTCCACTTT | CSASRSYNSPLHF
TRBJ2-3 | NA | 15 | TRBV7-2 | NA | TGTGCCAGCAGCCCCTTTCCGCGGGCCCGAGATACGCAGTATTTT | CASSPFPRARDTQYF
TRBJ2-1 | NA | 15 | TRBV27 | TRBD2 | TGTGCCAGCAGTCCCCTAGCGGGAGTCAGTGGCGAGCAGTTCTTC | CASSPLAGVSGEQFF
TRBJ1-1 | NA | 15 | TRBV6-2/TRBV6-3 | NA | TGTGCCAGCAGCCCGAATCATAATTTCAACACTGAAGCTTTCTTT | CASSPNHNFNTEAFF
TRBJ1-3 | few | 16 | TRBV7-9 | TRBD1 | TGTGCCAGCAGCTTACATGGGACAGTTGGTGGAAACACCATATATTTT | CASSLHGTVGGNTIYF
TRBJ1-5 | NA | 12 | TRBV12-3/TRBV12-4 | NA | TGTGCCAGCACCCGCCACCCTCAGCCCCAGCATTTT | CASTRHPQPQHF